Listed below are T cell receptor beta chains from one sample, sequenced in a study of Graves' ophthalmopathy and Graves' hyperthyroidism. MiXCR was run by TCRdb on the multiplex PCR reads, yielding one entry per CDR3 protein. The profile shows over a million distinct CDR3 sequences, about 36% of them singletons. What was sequenced was peripheral blood or thyroid tissue (not recorded which). The source of these receptors is an adult man with Graves' hyperthyroidism. Each CDR3 is given with its conserved first and last residue. D genes are given only for firm matches. For some rows the clone size is stated as once, few or many, or as a class when expanded; others skip it.

TRBJ2-2 TRBD2 few TRBV2 TGTGCCAGCAGCTCCGAGCGGGGGTACACCGGGGAGCTGTTTTTT CASSSERGYTGELFF
TRBJ2-7 TRBD2 few TRBV4-2 TGTGCCAGCAGCCAAGAACGGAGGGAGGGCCCCGAGCAGTACTTC CASSQERREGPEQYF
TRBJ1-2 NA NA TRBV30 TGTGCCTGGAGTTTGCAGGGGCACTATGGCTACACCTTC CAWSLQGHYGYTF
TRBJ1-2 NA NA TRBV9 TGTGCCAGCAGCGTGGGGGCCGACAGTCCCTATGGCTACACCTTC CASSVGADSPYGYTF
TRBJ1-1 TRBD1 NA TRBV7-8 TGTGCCAGCAGCTCGGTCGGGACAGTTGAAGCTTTCTTT CASSSVGTVEAFF
TRBJ2-5 NA many TRBV7-8 TGTGCCAGCAGCCCCCCAACAGCGGTTTACCAAGAGACCCAGTACTTC CASSPPTAVYQETQYF
TRBJ2-2 NA NA TRBV10-2 TGTGCCAGCTTGAGGGGAAGTCAGGGGAAGAACACCGGGGAGCTGTTTTTT CASLRGSQGKNTGELFF
TRBJ2-2 TRBD2 few TRBV24-1 TGTGCCACCAGTCGGGGGGGATGGCGGGAGAACACCGGGGAGCTGTTTTTT CATSRGGWRENTGELFF
TRBJ2-7 NA many TRBV5-6 TGTGCCAGCAGCTCGCCTGACGGATTCTCCTACGAGCAGTACTTC CASSSPDGFSYEQYF
TRBJ2-7 NA many TRBV7-9 TGTGCCAGCAGCTTAGGGACGAGTTACTACGAGCAGTACTTC CASSLGTSYYEQYF
TRBJ1-1 NA many TRBV13 TGTGCCAGCAACGGGCCGGCAAACACTGAAGCTTTCTTT CASNGPANTEAFF
TRBJ2-2 TRBD2 many TRBV7-9 TGTGCCAGCAGCTTACCGGGACTAGGGACCACCGGGGAGCTGTTTTTT CASSLPGLGTTGELFF
TRBJ1-1 NA NA TRBV15 TGTGCCACCAGCAGAGATCGGACACTGAACACTGAAGCTTTCTTT CATSRDRTLNTEAFF